The 5 T cell receptor beta chains below all came from one sample that was sequenced in a study. A single record per CDR3 protein comes from TCRdb applying MiXCR to the 5' RACE reads. Of 25,000 to 35,000 distinct CDR3 sequences listed, approximately 25% are singletons. The sequencing sample was made of memory CD4+ T cells sorted from blood. Indicated subset: memory CD4+ T cells, CD4+CD45RO+CD25-. The receptors here all came from a female donor with breast cancer.

The chain uses TRBV3-1 and TRBJ2-7; 8 nucleotides line up with TRBD1. The CDR3 contains 14 residues. The germline V gene has CDR1 LGHDT and CDR2 YNNKEL (reference sequence). V gave up 6 bases and J gave up 5 bases; unmatched junction bases: 9. The CDR3 DNA is TGTGCCAGCAGTCCACCGGACAGGGAACACGAGCAGTACTTC. Amino acids: CASSPPDREHEQYF.

V is TRBV6-5 and J is TRBJ2-5, with D perhaps TRBD1 (5 bases). This CDR3 comprises 16 residues. Germline CDR1 reads MNHEY; CDR2 reads SVGAGI. With 5 bases removed from V and 3 bases from J, the gap between germline ends came to 19 bases. For the CDR3, the DNA is TGTGCCAGCAGTCGCGCTGCTAGGGGATCGGAAGAGACCCAGTACTTC. This codes for CASSRAARGSEETQYF.

This clonotype was seen repeatedly, ten times or more. The chain uses TRBV4-1 and TRBJ1-1; the D gene is possibly TRBD1 (5 bases). The germline V and J ends were trimmed by 3 bases and 4 bases, with 15 bases remaining between them. The length of the CDR3 is 15 residues. The germline CDR1 and CDR2 sequences are MGHRA and YSYEKL. The CDR3 DNA reads TGCGCCAGCAGCCAGGCGCCACAGGAGTTCACTGAAGCTTTCTTT. It encodes CASSQAPQEFTEAFF.

This clonotype was observed a few times. This chain connects TRBV28 to TRBJ2-3; 9 nucleotides line up with TRBD1. The CDR3 totals 16 residues. Germline lookup yields CDR1 MDHEN and CDR2 SYDVKM. Unmatched junction bases numbered 12, after V lost 6 bases and J lost 5 bases. In nucleotides, the CDR3 is TGTGCCAGCAGAGAAACAGGGGGCCTTCGGGGAGATACGCAGTATTTT. This codes for CASRETGGLRGDTQYF.

The chain recombines TRBV2 with TRBJ2-1, with 9 positions matching TRBD2. This CDR3 has 15 amino acids. The V gene end was trimmed by 4 bases and the J gene end by 4 bases; junction bases not matched to a gene: 5. Germline V gives CDR1 SNHLY, CDR2 FYNNEI. The CDR3, as DNA: TGTGCCAGCAGTGGGACTAGCGACCCTTACAATGAGCAGTTCTTC. This gives the protein CASSGTSDPYNEQFF.